This is a list of T cell receptor beta chains from one sample in a study of blood T cell repertoires in COVID-19. TCRdb keeps only in-frame clones here, not all; method: immunoSEQ multiplex PCR. Of about 220,000 clones listed, 80% to 85% are singletons. The sequenced sample was peripheral blood. The receptors were sampled from a woman in her sixties with acute or convalescent COVID-19. Each CDR3 is given with its conserved first and last residue. The D gene is left open where the match is weak. For some rows the clone size is stated as once, few or many, or as a class when expanded; others skip it.

size	V	D	J	DNA	CDR3
NA	TRBV5-1	TRBD1	TRBJ2-7	TGCGCCAGCAGTCCCGGGACAGTAGGTTACGAGCAGTACTTC	CASSPGTVGYEQYF
NA	TRBV6-2/TRBV6-3	NA	TRBJ1-2	TGTGCCAGCAGTCAACTCCTACAGGGACGCTATGGCTACACCTTC	CASSQLLQGRYGYTF
few	TRBV28	TRBD1	TRBJ1-5	TGTGCCAGCAGATTCCGACAGGGGGGGGCTCAGCCCCAGCATTTT	CASRFRQGGAQPQHF
many	TRBV24-1	TRBD1	TRBJ1-1	TGTGCCACCAGTGTCGGGACAGAGACAAAAGCTTTCTTT	CATSVGTETKAFF
once	TRBV7-2	TRBD1	TRBJ1-5	TGTGCCAGCAGCCGGGGACAGGGATATCAGCCCCAGCATTTT	CASSRGQGYQPQHF
NA	TRBV9	NA	TRBJ2-1	TGTGCCAGCAGCGCCCGGGGAACCGGGGAGCAGTTCTTC	CASSARGTGEQFF
NA	TRBV18	TRBD1	TRBJ1-2	TGTGCCAGCTCACCGGACAGGATCATTGGCTACACCTTC	CASSPDRIIGYTF
NA	TRBV5-5	NA	TRBJ1-1	TGTGCCAGCTCCGAGGGGGTTACAGCGAACACTGAAGCTTTCTTT	CASSEGVTANTEAFF
NA	TRBV5-6	NA	TRBJ1-1	TGTGCCAGCAGCTTGTCCCCCAGAATGAACACTGAAGCTTTCTTT	CASSLSPRMNTEAFF
NA	TRBV28	TRBD1	TRBJ1-4	TGTGCCAGCAATATTGGCGGCAGGGGGCGTGAAAAACTGTTTTTT	CASNIGGRGREKLFF
NA	TRBV5-4	TRBD2	TRBJ2-1	TGTGCCAGCAGCGTCGGGGGGGGCTCCTACAATGAGCAGTTCTTC	CASSVGGGSYNEQFF
NA	TRBV9	NA	TRBJ1-1	TGTGCCAGCAGCGACTCCTCGGGGTACCCCCACACTGAAGCTTTCTTT	CASSDSSGYPHTEAFF
NA	TRBV5-1	NA	TRBJ1-6	TGCGCCAGCAGCTTGGACAGGGTCAATTCACCCCTCCACTTT	CASSLDRVNSPLHF
NA	TRBV7-3	TRBD1	TRBJ1-2	TGTGCCAGCAGACCAACAGGGGCTGGCTACACCTTC	CASRPTGAGYTF
NA	TRBV30	TRBD1	TRBJ1-5	TGTGCCTTTAGGGGACAGGACCAAGCTCATGGTCAGCCCCAGCATTTT	CAFRGQDQAHGQPQHF
few	TRBV3-1/TRBV3-2	TRBD1	TRBJ1-6	TGTGCCAGCAGCCGCTTCGACAGGGAAGATTCACCCCTCCACTTT	CASSRFDREDSPLHF
NA	TRBV5-4	TRBD2	TRBJ2-7	TGTGCCAGCAGCTTAGAAGCGGGGGGGAACCACGAGCAGTACTTC	CASSLEAGGNHEQYF
NA	TRBV29-1	NA	TRBJ1-4	TGCAGCGTTCGAACTGGGGGCGAAAAACTGTTTTTT	CSVRTGGEKLFF
NA	TRBV4-2	NA	TRBJ1-1	TGTGCCAGCAGCCCCCAGGTTATGAACACTGAAGCTTTCTTT	CASSPQVMNTEAFF
NA	TRBV6-1	NA	TRBJ1-4	TGTGCCAGCAGTGAAGGGCAGGGAAATGAAAAACTGTTTTTT	CASSEGQGNEKLFF
NA	TRBV5-1	TRBD1	TRBJ1-4	TGCGCCAGCAGCGAGGCCGGGACAGGGGGCTATAATGAAAAACTGTTTTTT	CASSEAGTGGYNEKLFF
few	TRBV6-5	TRBD2	TRBJ2-7	TGTGCCAGCAGACTAGCGGGGGCCGCAGGCGAGCAGTACTTC	CASRLAGAAGEQYF
NA	TRBV2	NA	TRBJ1-5	TGTGCCAGCACCAACAGGGACAACAATCAGCCCCAGCATTTT	CASTNRDNNQPQHF
NA	TRBV9	TRBD1	TRBJ2-7	TGTGCCAGCAGCGTAGGTCGGCAGGGGGTCTACGAGCAGTACTTC	CASSVGRQGVYEQYF
once	TRBV25-1	NA	TRBJ1-2	TGTGCCAGCAGTGAATTGGACAGATCCTATGGCTACACCTTC	CASSELDRSYGYTF
NA	TRBV6-1	TRBD1	TRBJ2-1	TGTGCCAGCAGTGGCAGGGGGCGAAGCTCCTACAATGAGCAGTTCTTC	CASSGRGRSSYNEQFF
NA	TRBV19	TRBD1	TRBJ1-6	TGTGCCAGTAGCGAGACAGGGGGCTTGCGGTCACCCCTCCACTTT	CASSETGGLRSPLHF
NA	TRBV19	TRBD2	TRBJ2-1	TGTGCCACCGCGACTAGCGGGGGAGCCTACAATGAGCAGTTCTTC	CATATSGGAYNEQFF
NA	TRBV6-5	TRBD2	TRBJ2-2	TGTGCCAGCAGTTACCAGGCGGGGGTGGGCACCGGGGAGCTGTTTTTT	CASSYQAGVGTGELFF
NA	TRBV4-1	TRBD1	TRBJ2-7	TGCGCCAGCAGCCAGCGCACCGGGACAGGGAACTACGAGCAGTACTTC	CASSQRTGTGNYEQYF
NA	TRBV6-5	TRBD1	TRBJ1-6	TGTGCCAGCAGTTACTCCCCAGGGGGCTATACACCCCTCCACTTT	CASSYSPGGYTPLHF
NA	TRBV6-6	NA	TRBJ2-2	TGTGCCAGTCGCCATAGAACGAACACCGGGGAGCTGTTTTTT	CASRHRTNTGELFF
NA	TRBV5-1	NA	TRBJ2-5	TGCGCCAGCAGCTTGGGGGAGATGCGACTAGAGGTGGAGACCCAGTACTTC	CASSLGEMRLEVETQYF
NA	TRBV28	NA	TRBJ2-3	TGTGCCAGCAGTTCCCCAGGGGCTGTAGATACGCAGTATTTT	CASSSPGAVDTQYF
once	TRBV20-1	NA	TRBJ1-2	TGCAGTGCTAGTGGAGGGGGCTATGGCTACACCTTC	CSASGGGYGYTF
NA	TRBV27	NA	TRBJ1-6	TGTGCCAGCAGTCGCCCCATTGGGAGCTCCTATAATTCACCCCTCCACTTT	CASSRPIGSSYNSPLHF
NA	TRBV27	TRBD1	TRBJ2-2	TGTGCCAGCAGTCCCCGACAGGGGAACACCGGGGAGCTGTTTTTT	CASSPRQGNTGELFF
NA	TRBV27	NA	TRBJ1-2	TGTGCCAGCAGTGGGGACAACGGGTATGGCTACACCTTC	CASSGDNGYGYTF
NA	TRBV6-2/TRBV6-3	NA	TRBJ1-2	TGTGCCAGCAGTTACTCGAACAGGAACTATGGCTACACCTTC	CASSYSNRNYGYTF
NA	TRBV2	NA	TRBJ1-2	TGTGCCAGCAGAGGATCTGAGGCGACCTATGGCTACACCTTC	CASRGSEATYGYTF
few	TRBV2	TRBD1	TRBJ2-7	TGTGCCAGCAGACCGGGACAGGGCCTAAAAAGCCCAACCGAGCAGTACTTC	CASRPGQGLKSPTEQYF
NA	TRBV5-4	NA	TRBJ1-1	TGTGCCAGCCCGCGGGATAACCACGGGGGGGGGACTGAAGCTTTCTTT	CASPRDNHGGGTEAFF
NA	TRBV29-1	NA	TRBJ1-1	TGCAGCGTTGAGAGAGGGACATCAGGTTCTGAAGCTTTCTTT	CSVERGTSGSEAFF
NA	TRBV5-1	TRBD2	TRBJ2-7	TGCGCCAGCAGCTTGGCGCCTAGCGGGGGGGCCTACGAGCAGTACTTC	CASSLAPSGGAYEQYF
once	TRBV6-2/TRBV6-3	NA	TRBJ1-5	TGTGCCAGCAGCCTAGGACAGTCGGGACAGCCCCAGCATTTT	CASSLGQSGQPQHF
NA	TRBV7-8	NA	TRBJ2-1	TGTGCCTGCTGCCCCGCTGGGCGGGCTGCCAGCCATGAGCAGTTCTTC	CACCPAGRAASHEQFF
few	TRBV30	NA	TRBJ1-1	TGTGCCTGGAGTGTATCTAGTCGGGGGTCAGCTGAAGCTTTCTTT	CAWSVSSRGSAEAFF
few	TRBV7-9	NA	TRBJ1-4	TGTGCCAGCAGCTCCCGCCGGGACACCGCTAATGAAAAACTGTTTTTT	CASSSRRDTANEKLFF
NA	TRBV27	NA	TRBJ1-1	TGTGCCAGCAGTTTTGACTCTAACACTGAAGCTTTCTTT	CASSFDSNTEAFF
NA	TRBV4-3	TRBD1	TRBJ2-1	TGCGCCAGCAGCCGGGGCTACGGGACAGGGTCGAATGAGCAGTTCTTC	CASSRGYGTGSNEQFF
NA	TRBV2	TRBD1	TRBJ2-1	TGTGCCAGCAAGGTGGACAGGGCGGGGTACAATGAGCAGTTCTTC	CASKVDRAGYNEQFF